Shown below are 16 T cell receptor beta chains from a single sample sequenced in a study of blood T cell repertoires in COVID-19. Here immunoSEQ multiplex PCR was the method, and the copy in TCRdb shows in-frame clones only, minus some. This sample has roughly 250,000 clones, with 84% found just once. The material sequenced was peripheral blood. The origin of the receptors is a human donor in a cohort sampled during active COVID-19.

V gene TRBV12-3 or TRBV12-4 combines with J gene TRBJ2-7, with TRBD1 matching 9 bases. This CDR3 has 13 residues. Losses at the gene ends were 7 bases for V and 3 bases for J; bases not matched to a gene: 4. For the CDR3, the DNA is TGTGCCAGCACCCGGGGACAGGGCTACGAGCAGTACTTC. It is translated as CASTRGQGYEQYF.

The rearrangement uses TRBV3-1 (or the pseudogene TRBV3-2) and TRBJ2-7; 8 nucleotides line up with TRBD2. The J segment lost 2 bases and the V segment lost 4 bases, leaving 7 bases of the junction unmatched. The CDR3 runs 15 residues. Per germline, CDR1 LGHDT and CDR2 YNNKEL (reference sequence). In DNA form, the CDR3 reads TGTGCCAGCAGCCCGAACTTAGCGGGGACCTACGAGCAGTACTTC. Its translation is CASSPNLAGTYEQYF.

The chain carries TRBV4-3 and TRBJ2-7; TRBD2 agrees at 8 bases. From germline, CDR1 is LGHNA and CDR2 YSLEER. The CDR3 extends over 15 amino acids. The V and J ends lost 0 bases and 6 bases, in that order; junction bases with no gene match: 7. The chain's CDR3 is CASSQDSRGGSEQYF. The CDR3 region has the DNA TGCGCCAGCAGCCAAGATTCCCGGGGGGGCTCCGAGCAGTACTTC.

The J gene is TRBJ1-5, the V gene TRBV18; the D is unclear. There are 13 residues in the CDR3. CDR1 and CDR2 (germline): KGHSH, LQKENI. V lost 3 bases and J lost 6, with 9 bases in between. The CDR3 nucleotides are TGTGCCAGCTCACCGGCTTCCACTCAGCCCCAGCATTTT. Translated: CASSPASTQPQHF.

Only one count was recorded for this clone. J is TRBJ2-7 and V is TRBV7-6, with TRBD1 as a possible D gene (7 bases). This CDR3 contains 16 residues. The germline CDR1 and CDR2 sequences are SGHVS and FNYEAQ. Trimming removed 3 bases at V and 0 bases at J, with 15 bases between. In nucleotides, the CDR3 is TGTGCCAGCAGCTTGGGAAGGCAGGGGGGCTCCTACGAGCAGTACTTC. Translated: CASSLGRQGGSYEQYF.

The chain is built from TRBV5-4 and TRBJ2-5, with 10 bases matching TRBD1. CDR3 length: 15 amino acids. In germline, CDR1 is SGHNT, CDR2 YYREEE (reference sequence). V was clipped by 5 bases and J by 5 bases; unmatched bases: 9. The CDR3 sequence is CASSSGQGVRETQYF. In nucleotides, the CDR3 is TGTGCCAGCAGTTCTGGACAGGGGGTAAGGGAGACCCAGTACTTC. The full variable domain, in which reference TRBV5-4 and TRBJ2-5 provide the parts outside the CDR3, is ETGVTQSPTHLIKTRGQQVTLRCSSQSGHNTVSWYQQALGQGPQFIFQYYREEENGRGNFPPRFSGLQFPNYSSELNVNALELDDSALYLCASSSGQGVRETQYFGPGTRLLVL.

The chain is built from TRBV19 and TRBJ1-5, with TRBD1 identical over 7 bases. CDR1 and CDR2 (germline): LNHDA, SQIVND (reference sequence). The CDR3 spans 15 residues. The trim removed 5 bases at V and 1 base at J, leaving 5 bases unmatched. The CDR3 DNA is TGTGCCAGTAGTTTCACAGGGGAGAGCAATCAGCCCCAGCATTTT. This encodes CASSFTGESNQPQHF.

CDR3 sequence: CASSHNRGLAVRYEQYF. CDR3 nucleotide sequence: TGCGCCAGCAGTCACAATCGCGGACTAGCGGTTCGCTACGAGCAGTACTTC. This sequence joins TRBV23-1 and TRBJ2-7; 10 nucleotides match TRBD2. TRBV23-1 is known as an ORF, though its function is uncertain. V lost 3 bases and J lost 3; bases outside the gene matches: 11. There are 17 residues in the CDR3.

The V gene is TRBV18, the J gene TRBJ2-5, with D maybe TRBD1 (5 bases). CDR1 is KGHSH and CDR2 is LQKENI in the germline V gene. V dropped 3 bases and J dropped 4 bases, with 21 bases sitting between them. The CDR3 runs 17 residues. CDR3 residues: CASSPLGRGRLGETQYF. CDR3 nucleotides: TGTGCCAGCTCACCCCTCGGTAGGGGCCGCCTTGGAGAGACCCAGTACTTC.

CDR3 sequence (DNA): TGTGCCAGCTCACCGAGACAGGGCTCGTCCTACGAGCAGTACTTC. As protein: CASSPRQGSSYEQYF. This chain uses TRBV18 with TRBJ2-7; 7 nucleotides agree with TRBD1. CDR1 and CDR2 (germline): KGHSH, LQKENI. The CDR3 spans 15 residues. V dropped 3 bases and J dropped 1; count of bases not matched to a gene: 6. Filled out from reference TRBV18 and TRBJ2-7, the complete variable domain reads NAGVMQNPRHLVRRRGQEARLRCSPMKGHSHVYWYRQLPEEGLKFMVYLQKENIIDESGMPKERFSAEFPKEGPSILRIQQVVRGDSAAYFCASSPRQGSSYEQYFGPGTRLTVT.

The CDR3 reads CASSSPLYNLQGAPPYEQYF. For the CDR3, the DNA is TGTGCCAGCAGTTCCCCCCTATACAACCTACAGGGGGCCCCGCCCTACGAGCAGTACTTC. The genes are TRBV28 and TRBJ2-7; 9 nucleotides line up with TRBD1. V was pared by 4 bases and J by 2 bases, with 21 bases of the junction left unmatched. CDR1 and CDR2 (germline): MDHEN, SYDVKM. There are 20 residues in the CDR3.

The CDR3 loop is CASALAKETQYF. The CDR3 DNA reads TGTGCCAGCGCCCTAGCTAAAGAGACCCAGTACTTC. The V gene is TRBV6-1, the J gene TRBJ2-5, with D possibly TRBD2 on 5 matching bases. The CDR3 length is 12 residues. The germline CDR1 and CDR2 sequences are MNHNS and SASEGT. V was clipped by 8 bases and J by 3 bases, with 10 bases between them.

For the CDR3, the DNA is TGCGCCAGCAGCTTGGAAGGAACACCTGCGGGGGAGCAGTACTTC. Translation gives CASSLEGTPAGEQYF. This chain uses TRBV5-1 with TRBJ2-7; D might be TRBD2 (6 bases). V was clipped by 0 bases and J by 7 bases, with 17 bases between them. The germline V gene encodes CDR1 SGHRS and CDR2 YFSETQ. This CDR3 comprises 15 residues.

The rearrangement joins TRBV7-2 to TRBJ2-1; the D is unclear. Germline V gene data show CDR1 as SGHTA and CDR2 as FQGNSA. V lost 7 bases and J lost 6, with 10 bases in between. The CDR3 covers 12 residues. The CDR3 coding sequence is TGTGCCAGCAAACTTACTCTCAATGAGCAGTTCTTC. It codes for CASKLTLNEQFF.

This sequence joins TRBV20-1 and TRBJ1-5; D gene uncertain. From germline, CDR1 is DFQATT and CDR2 SNEGSKA (reference sequence). The CDR3 extends over 11 amino acids. Trimming removed 3 bases from V and 5 bases from J, with 5 bases in between. The CDR3 protein is CSASRDQPQHF. CDR3 nucleotides: TGCAGTGCTAGTCGTGATCAGCCCCAGCATTTT.

This clone has only a few counts. The chain links TRBV29-1 to TRBJ1-2; possible D gene TRBD1, 6 bases. The germline V and J ends were trimmed by 4 bases and 6 bases, with 15 bases remaining between them. In germline, CDR1 is SQVTM, CDR2 ANQGSEA. The CDR3 is 13 residues long. The CDR3 sequence: CSVVRDKADGYTF. The CDR3 coding sequence is TGCAGCGTTGTTAGGGACAAAGCGGATGGCTACACCTTC.